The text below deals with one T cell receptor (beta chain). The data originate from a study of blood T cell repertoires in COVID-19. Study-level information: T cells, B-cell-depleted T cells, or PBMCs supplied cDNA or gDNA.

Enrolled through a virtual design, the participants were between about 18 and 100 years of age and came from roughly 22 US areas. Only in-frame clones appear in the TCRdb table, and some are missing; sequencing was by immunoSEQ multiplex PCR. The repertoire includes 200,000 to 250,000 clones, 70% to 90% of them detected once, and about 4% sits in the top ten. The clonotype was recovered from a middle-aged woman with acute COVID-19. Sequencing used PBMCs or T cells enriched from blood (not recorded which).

The CDR3 DNA reads as TGTGCCAGCAGCTTAGACGGGACAAACTACAATGAGCAGTTCTTC. It specifies CASSLDGTNYNEQFF. The chain links TRBV11-2 to TRBJ2-1; a possible D gene is TRBD1 (6 bases). Trimming pared 0 bases from V and 3 bases from J, leaving 9 bases between. CDR1 and CDR2 (germline): SGHAT, FQNNGV. This CDR3 is built from 15 residues.